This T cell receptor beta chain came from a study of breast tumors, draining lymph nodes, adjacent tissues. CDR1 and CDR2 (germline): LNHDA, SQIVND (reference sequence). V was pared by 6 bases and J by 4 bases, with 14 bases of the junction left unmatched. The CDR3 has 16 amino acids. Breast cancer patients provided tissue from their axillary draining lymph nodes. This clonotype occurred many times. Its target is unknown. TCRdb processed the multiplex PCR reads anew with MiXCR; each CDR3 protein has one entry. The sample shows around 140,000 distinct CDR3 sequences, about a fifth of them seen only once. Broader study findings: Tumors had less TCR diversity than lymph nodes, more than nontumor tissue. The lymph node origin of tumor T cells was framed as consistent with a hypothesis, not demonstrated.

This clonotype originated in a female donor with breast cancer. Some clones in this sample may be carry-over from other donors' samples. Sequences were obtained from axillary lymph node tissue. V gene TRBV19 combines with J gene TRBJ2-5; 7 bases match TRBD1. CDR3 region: CASSHEGQMSTETQYF. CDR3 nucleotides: TGTGCCAGTAGCCACGAGGGACAGATGTCTACAGAGACCCAGTACTTC.